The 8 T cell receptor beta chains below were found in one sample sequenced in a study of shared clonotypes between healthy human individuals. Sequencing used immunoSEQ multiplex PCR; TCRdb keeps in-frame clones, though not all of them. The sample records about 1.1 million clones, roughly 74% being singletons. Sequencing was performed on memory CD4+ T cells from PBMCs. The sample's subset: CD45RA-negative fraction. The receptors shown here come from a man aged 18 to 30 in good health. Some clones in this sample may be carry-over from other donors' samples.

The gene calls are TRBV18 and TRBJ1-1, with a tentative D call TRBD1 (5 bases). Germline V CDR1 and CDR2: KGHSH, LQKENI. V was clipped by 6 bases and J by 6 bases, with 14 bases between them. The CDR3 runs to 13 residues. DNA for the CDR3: TGTGCCAGCTCCACGGGGGGAGTATCTGAAGCTTTCTTT. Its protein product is CASSTGGVSEAFF.

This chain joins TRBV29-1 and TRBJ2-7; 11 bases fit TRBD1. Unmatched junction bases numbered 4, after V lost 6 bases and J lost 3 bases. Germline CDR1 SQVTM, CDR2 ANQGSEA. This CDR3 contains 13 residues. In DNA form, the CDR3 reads TGCAGCGTAGCCGGGACAGGGGGCTACGAGCAGTACTTC. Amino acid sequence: CSVAGTGGYEQYF.

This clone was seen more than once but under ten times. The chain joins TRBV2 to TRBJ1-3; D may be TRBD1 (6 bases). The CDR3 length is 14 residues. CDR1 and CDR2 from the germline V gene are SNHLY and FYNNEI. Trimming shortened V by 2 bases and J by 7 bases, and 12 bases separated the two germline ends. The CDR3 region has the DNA TGTGCCAGCAGTGAATCTGCCAGGGGTAACACCATATATTTT. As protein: CASSESARGNTIYF.

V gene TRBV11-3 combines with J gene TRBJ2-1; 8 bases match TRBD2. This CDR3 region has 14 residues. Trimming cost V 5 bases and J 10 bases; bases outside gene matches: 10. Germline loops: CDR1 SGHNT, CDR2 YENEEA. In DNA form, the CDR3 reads TGTGCCAGCAGCCGTAGCGGGATCGGCTTCGAGCAGTTCTTC. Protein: CASSRSGIGFEQFF.

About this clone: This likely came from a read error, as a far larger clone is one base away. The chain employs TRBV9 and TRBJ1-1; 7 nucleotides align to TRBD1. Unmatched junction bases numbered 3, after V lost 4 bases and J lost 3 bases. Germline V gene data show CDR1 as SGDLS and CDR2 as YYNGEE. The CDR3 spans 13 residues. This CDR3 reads CASSLTGDTEAFF. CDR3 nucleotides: TGTGCCAGCAGCCTTACAGGGGACACTGAAGCTTTCTTT.

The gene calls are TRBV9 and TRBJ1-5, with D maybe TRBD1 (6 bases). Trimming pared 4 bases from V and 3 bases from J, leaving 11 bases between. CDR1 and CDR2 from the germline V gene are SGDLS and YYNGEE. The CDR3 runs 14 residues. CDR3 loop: CASSPGQINQPQHF. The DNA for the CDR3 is TGTGCCAGCAGCCCAGGACAGATCAATCAGCCCCAGCATTTT.

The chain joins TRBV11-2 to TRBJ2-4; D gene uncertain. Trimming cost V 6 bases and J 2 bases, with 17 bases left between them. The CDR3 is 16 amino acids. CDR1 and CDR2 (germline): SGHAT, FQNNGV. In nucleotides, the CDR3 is TGTGCCAGCAGTCACACGAGAGGCAGACCCAAAAACATTCAGTACTTC. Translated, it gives CASSHTRGRPKNIQYF.

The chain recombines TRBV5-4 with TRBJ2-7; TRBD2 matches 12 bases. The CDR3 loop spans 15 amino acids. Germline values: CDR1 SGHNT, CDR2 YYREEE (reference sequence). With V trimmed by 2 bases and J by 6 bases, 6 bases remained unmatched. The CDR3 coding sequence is TGTGCCAGCAGCTTAGAAGGACTAGCGGGACCCGAGCAGTACTTC. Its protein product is CASSLEGLAGPEQYF.